The 21 T cell receptor beta chains given below trace back to one sample, sequenced in a study of PD-L1 blockade in urothelial cancer. The time point denotes: pretreatment peripheral blood. Some clones are missing from TCRdb's copy, which holds only in-frame ones; the method was immunoSEQ multiplex PCR. The sample records 60,000 to 70,000 clones, under 90% being singletons. Source: PBMCs, taken around atezolizumab (anti-PD-L1) treatment. The receptors here all came from a man between 65 and 85 years old with urothelial cancer.

In its sample, this clone was seen a few times. The CDR3 region has the DNA TGTGCCAGCAGCCAAAACAGACAGGGAAATTCTGAGCAGTTCTTC. Its protein is CASSQNRQGNSEQFF. V is TRBV14 and J is TRBJ2-1; 7 nucleotides line up with TRBD1. CDR1 SGHDN and CDR2 FVKESK come from the germline V gene. V was pared by 2 bases and J by 9 bases, with 10 bases of the junction left unmatched. The length of the CDR3 is 15 residues.

V and J are TRBV11-2 and TRBJ2-5; 8 bases agree with TRBD1. J gave up 5 bases and V 3 bases, and 5 bases lay outside the gene matches. CDR1 and CDR2 (germline): SGHAT, FQNNGV. This CDR3 is 14 amino acids long. The CDR3 nucleotides are TGTGCCAGCAGCTTCGGACAGGGTTGGGAGACCCAGTACTTC. It codes for CASSFGQGWETQYF.

The sample holds one count of this clone. The rearrangement uses TRBV2 and TRBJ2-4; 10 nucleotides line up with TRBD1. V lost 6 bases to trimming and J lost 3 bases; unmatched junction nucleotides: 11. CDR3 length: 17 residues. The germline gives CDR1 SNHLY, CDR2 FYNNEI. The CDR3: CASSADRGPLGKNIQYF. The CDR3, as DNA: TGTGCCAGCAGCGCCGACAGGGGGCCTTTGGGCAAAAACATTCAGTACTTC. The whole variable domain, filled in from reference TRBV2 and TRBJ2-4, reads EPEVTQTPSHQVTQMGQEVILRCVPISNHLYFYWYRQILGQKVEFLVSFYNNEISEKSEIFDDQFSVERPDGSNFTLKIRSTKLEDSAMYFCASSADRGPLGKNIQYFGAGTRLSVL.

Here the CDR3 DNA reads TGTGCCAGCAGTGATCGTCTAGCCGGACATGAGCAGTTCTTC. This codes for CASSDRLAGHEQFF. V and J are TRBV2 and TRBJ2-1; the D gene is possibly TRBD2 (5 bases). Germline lookup yields CDR1 SNHLY and CDR2 FYNNEI. This CDR3 spans 14 amino acids. Trimming took off 3 bases at V and 8 bases at J, with 14 bases between the two ends.

This clone was picked up a small number of times. The chain recombines TRBV6-6 with TRBJ2-7, with 9 bases lining up with TRBD1. J was trimmed by 6 bases and V by 6 bases; bases with no gene match: 6. This CDR3 has 13 amino acids. The V gene's germline CDR1 is MNHNY and CDR2 SVGAGI (reference sequence). CDR3 sequence: CASRPGQGTEQYF. The CDR3 nucleotides are TGTGCCAGCAGGCCCGGACAGGGGACCGAGCAGTACTTC.

The CDR3 DNA reads as TGTGCCAGCAGCTCCCGACAGGGGGCCCTCGCCTACGAGCAGTACTTC. As protein: CASSSRQGALAYEQYF. The chain links TRBV5-8 to TRBJ2-7; the match to TRBD1 covers 10 bases. CDR1 SGHTS and CDR2 YDEGEE come from the germline V gene. The CDR3 has 16 amino acids. V dropped 3 bases and J dropped 2; count of bases not matched to a gene: 8.

The J gene is TRBJ1-2, the V gene TRBV28, with TRBD1 matching over 9 bases. From germline, CDR1 is MDHEN and CDR2 SYDVKM. CDR3 length equals 14 residues. V lost 8 bases to trimming and J lost 6 bases; unmatched junction nucleotides: 10. The chain's CDR3 is CASWRGQGNDGYTF. The CDR3 DNA sequence: TGTGCCAGCTGGCGAGGACAGGGGAATGATGGCTACACCTTC.

This clone has just one count. The chain uses TRBV18 and TRBJ2-1, with TRBD2 identical over 9 bases. V trimming: 0 bases; J trimming: 6 bases; junction bases outside the gene matches: 6. This CDR3 comprises 16 residues. From germline, CDR1 is KGHSH and CDR2 LQKENI. The CDR3 sequence is CASSPPNAGGSNEQFF. As DNA, the CDR3 is TGTGCCAGCTCACCACCTAACGCGGGAGGGAGCAATGAGCAGTTCTTC. Full variable domain (remainder filled in from reference TRBV18 and TRBJ2-1): NAGVMQNPRHLVRRRGQEARLRCSPMKGHSHVYWYRQLPEEGLKFMVYLQKENIIDESGMPKERFSAEFPKEGPSILRIQQVVRGDSAAYFCASSPPNAGGSNEQFFGPGTRLTVL.

The rearrangement links TRBV5-4 to TRBJ1-1, with 8 bases lining up with TRBD1. V lost 0 bases, J lost 0 bases, and 7 bases stayed unmatched. Germline assignment: CDR1 SGHNT and CDR2 YYREEE (reference sequence). There are 17 residues in the CDR3. CDR3 amino acids: CASSLGQGTILNTEAFF. For the CDR3, the DNA is TGTGCCAGCAGCTTGGGACAGGGGACAATCTTGAACACTGAAGCTTTCTTT.

This clone was found many times. The V call is TRBV19, the J call TRBJ2-1, with 8 bases fitting TRBD2. Unmatched junction bases numbered 5, after V lost 4 bases and J lost 3 bases. Germline CDR1 is LNHDA and CDR2 is SQIVND (reference sequence). The CDR3 runs to 15 residues. The CDR3 bases are TGTGCCAGTAGTACGGGCCTAGCGGGCTACAATGAGCAGTTCTTC. This codes for CASSTGLAGYNEQFF.

The J gene is TRBJ2-1, the V gene TRBV5-1; 7 nucleotides match TRBD1. Trimming removed 4 bases from V and 4 bases from J; junction bases left unmatched: 5. The CDR3 length is 14 residues. The germline V gene has CDR1 SGHRS and CDR2 YFSETQ. The chain's CDR3 is CASSGETGYNEQFF. The CDR3 nucleotides are TGCGCCAGCAGCGGGGAGACAGGGTACAATGAGCAGTTCTTC.

The rearrangement uses TRBV6-5 and TRBJ2-7; the D gene is possibly TRBD1 (6 bases). From germline, CDR1 is MNHEY and CDR2 SVGAGI. The CDR3 totals 14 residues. Trimming removed 2 bases at V and 2 bases at J, with 10 bases between. The CDR3 sequence: CASSYQAGAYEQYF. The CDR3 nucleotides are TGTGCCAGCAGTTACCAGGCAGGGGCCTACGAGCAGTACTTC.

The chain joins TRBV7-9 to TRBJ1-1; 10 positions agree with TRBD1. Germline-derived CDR1 and CDR2 are SEHNR and FQNEAQ (reference sequence). V shed 5 bases and J 6 bases; nucleotides not matched to a gene: 6. The CDR3 loop spans 14 amino acids. CDR3 coding DNA: TGTGCCAGCAGCCTTGGGACAGGGGCTCCTGAAGCTTTCTTT. Protein sequence: CASSLGTGAPEAFF.

This clone appeared a few times. V is TRBV7-3 and J is TRBJ2-3; TRBD1 agrees at 8 bases. This CDR3 has 14 amino acids. Germline CDR1 and CDR2: SGHTA and FQGTGA. The J segment lost 5 bases and the V segment lost 4 bases, leaving 5 bases of the junction unmatched. DNA for the CDR3: TGTGCCAGCAGCTCCGGACAGGGCAGAGATACGCAGTATTTT. Its protein product is CASSSGQGRDTQYF.

The rearrangement uses TRBV28 and TRBJ1-5; possible D gene TRBD1, 6 bases. The length of the CDR3 is 15 residues. CDR1 is MDHEN, CDR2 SYDVKM, per germline. V was pared by 5 bases and J by 7 bases, with 18 bases between. The CDR3 DNA follows: TGTGCCAGCAGTACCCACCACCAGGGGAAACAGCCCCAGCATTTT. This sequence encodes CASSTHHQGKQPQHF.

CDR3 DNA sequence: TGTGCCAGTAGTTTCAGGGGAAGGGACTATGGCTACACCTTC. Encoded protein: CASSFRGRDYGYTF. V gene TRBV19 combines with J gene TRBJ1-2; D perhaps matches TRBD1 (6 bases). Germline V gives CDR1 LNHDA, CDR2 SQIVND (reference sequence). This CDR3 spans 14 amino acids. Trimming removed 5 bases from V and 3 bases from J, with 13 bases in between.

V and J are TRBV28 and TRBJ1-1; TRBD1 aligns across 9 bases. J gave up 3 bases and V 9 bases, and 17 bases lay outside the gene matches. Germline V gene lookup returns CDR1 MDHEN and CDR2 SYDVKM. CDR3 size: 17 residues. The CDR3 loop is CASSLKTGTGSYTEAFF. The CDR3 DNA is TGTGCCAGTTCCCTCAAAACCGGGACAGGGAGTTACACTGAAGCTTTCTTT.

This rearrangement joins TRBV19 to TRBJ2-6, with 7 bases fitting TRBD2. The CDR3 totals 19 residues. CDR1 is LNHDA and CDR2 is SQIVND in the germline V gene (reference sequence). V was clipped by 5 bases and J by 0 bases; unmatched bases: 13. The CDR3 loop reads CASSPTRRGENSGANVLTF. CDR3 DNA: TGTGCCAGTAGTCCCACCCGCCGGGGGGAGAACTCTGGGGCCAACGTCCTGACTTTC. Full variable domain (outside the CDR3, taken from reference TRBV19 and TRBJ2-6): DGGITQSPKYLFRKEGQNVTLSCEQNLNHDAMYWYRQDPGQGLRLIYYSQIVNDFQKGDIAEGYSVSREKKESFPLTVTSAQKNPTAFYLCASSPTRRGENSGANVLTFGAGSRLTVL.

The chain links TRBV18 to TRBJ2-1; 7 positions match TRBD2. The germline gives CDR1 KGHSH, CDR2 LQKENI. V lost 3 bases and J lost 2; bases outside the gene matches: 7. This CDR3 region has 16 residues. CDR3 amino acids: CASSPRTRTPYNEQFF. The CDR3 DNA sequence: TGTGCCAGCTCACCGAGGACTAGAACTCCCTACAATGAGCAGTTCTTC. Full variable domain (outside the CDR3, taken from reference TRBV18 and TRBJ2-1): NAGVMQNPRHLVRRRGQEARLRCSPMKGHSHVYWYRQLPEEGLKFMVYLQKENIIDESGMPKERFSAEFPKEGPSILRIQQVVRGDSAAYFCASSPRTRTPYNEQFFGPGTRLTVL.

V is TRBV9 and J is TRBJ2-3; tentative D call: TRBD1 (5 bases). The CDR3 totals 14 residues. V lost 3 bases and J lost 3, with 11 bases in between. Germline V gives CDR1 SGDLS, CDR2 YYNGEE. The CDR3 is CASSARTRTDTQYF. Here the CDR3 DNA reads TGTGCCAGCAGCGCCAGGACAAGGACAGATACGCAGTATTTT. Full variable domain (remainder filled in from reference TRBV9 and TRBJ2-3): DSGVTQTPKHLITATGQRVTLRCSPRSGDLSVYWYQQSLDQGLQFLIQYYNGEERAKGNILERFSAQQFPDLHSELNLSSLELGDSALYFCASSARTRTDTQYFGPGTRLTVL.

The genes are TRBV10-3 and TRBJ2-6; 10 positions agree with TRBD1. J was trimmed by 2 bases and V by 10 bases; bases with no gene match: 5. The germline V gene has CDR1 ENHRY and CDR2 SYGVKD. The CDR3 extends over 15 amino acids. In nucleotides, the CDR3 is TGTGCCACAGGACAGGGGGTAGCTGGGGCCAACGTCCTGACTTTC. Residues: CATGQGVAGANVLTF.